Here is one T cell receptor (beta chain) with its context. The authors' processing: Reference gene primer amplification gave nucleated cell count estimates. The method was immunoSEQ multiplex PCR; TCRdb's version includes in-frame clones alone and lacks a portion of them. From that table come the V and J calls and clone size; the DNA was used to work out D and trimming. Of 93,000 or so clones listed, around 90% are singletons. The sample comes from a study of blood T cell repertoires in COVID-19. Study context: Sample material is recorded as cDNA or gDNA derived from T cells, B-cell-depleted T cells, or PBMCs.

Germline V lookup: CDR1 SGHNT, CDR2 YYREEE (reference sequence). The CDR3 is 16 amino acids. V was clipped by 3 bases and J by 2 bases; unmatched bases: 5. The clonotype was recovered from a human donor in a cohort sampled during active COVID-19. The sequenced sample consisted of peripheral blood. V usage is TRBV5-4 and J usage is TRBJ2-1; 10 bases align to TRBD2. In nucleotides, the CDR3 is TGTGCCAGCAGCTCTAGCGGGAGAACGGCCTACAATGAGCAGTTCTTC. Its translation: CASSSSGRTAYNEQFF.